This TCR beta chain was sequenced during a study of T cell responses to AZD1222 COVID-19 vaccine. Findings and caveats of the study: Spike-specific TCR breadth and depth both grew after two AZD1222 doses. Possibly, clonal diversity was underestimated; donors were largely white British and included more females.

As concerns this clone: The antigen remains undetermined.

Clones were read by immunoSEQ multiplex PCR, and TCRdb kept only the in-frame ones, dropping some. Here the sample spans approximately 180,000 clones, approximately 90% being singletons. Sequencing was performed on peripheral blood, taken on day 0 of AZD1222 vaccination. This TCR came from an adult in good health.

The CDR3 loop is CASSSHSGGGTDTQYF. The CDR3 DNA follows: TGTGCCAGCAGTTCCCATAGCGGGGGGGGCACAGATACGCAGTATTTT. The chain is built from TRBV28 and TRBJ2-3; 11 nucleotides agree with TRBD2. The trim removed 4 bases at V and 1 base at J, leaving 4 bases unmatched. CDR3 size: 16 residues. Germline V gene sequence: CDR1 MDHEN, CDR2 SYDVKM.